This TCR beta chain was identified in a study of shared clonotypes between healthy human individuals. About the study: Each donor's CD8 memory used one plate, CD8 naive two, each CD4 subset three.

Only CD45RO-negative cells positively selected for CCR7 counted as naive CD8 cells, so terminally differentiated effector memory CD45RA+ cells were excluded. The study enrolled healthy HIV-negative adults without recent acute infections or vaccinations as donors. Study outcomes and limitations: Rarefaction demonstrated incomplete sorted-subset sequencing despite large depth.

For this clone: No antigen is known for it.

This CDR3 contains 15 residues. Germline CDR1 reads MNHNS; CDR2 reads SASEGT. V dropped 0 bases and J dropped 0 bases, with 8 bases sitting between them. Several immunoSEQ 96-well plates shared each subset's DNA, each plate a replicate. Generated by immunoSEQ multiplex PCR, the TCRdb table keeps only in-frame clones and is missing some. The table lists around 600,000 clones, roughly 98% of them singletons, with 0.3% in the top ten. The chain combines TRBV6-1 with TRBJ1-1; no definite D call. The TCR originated in a man between 25 and 39 years old in good health. The source material was naive CD8+ T cells sorted from blood. The CDR3 is CASSEAPILNTEAFF. The DNA of the CDR3 is TGTGCCAGCAGTGAAGCTCCGATCCTGAACACTGAAGCTTTCTTT.